Detailed here is one T cell receptor beta chain. Treatment noted: therapeutic diphenylcyclopropenone sensitization with weekly scalp DPC. Single cDNA molecules in the library carried unique molecular identifiers attached during preparation. TCRdb re-derived calls from the reads in MiXCR, one entry per CDR3 protein. This sample has about 2,600 distinct CDR3 sequences, with over 45% found just once. The data derive from a study of human T cells and chemical hapten exposure. This receptor was taken from an adult with alopecia areata. Some clones in this sample may be carry-over from other donors' samples. This table probably holds off-target reads from a library built for another chain. This specimen was whole blood, taken before DPC sensitization or 2, 6, or about 24 weeks after (not recorded which).

CDR3 residues: CASSPPSRLYEQYF. CDR3 sequence (DNA): TGTGCCAGCAGCCCCCCGAGTCGCCTCTACGAGCAGTACTTC. The chain couples TRBV11-2 to TRBJ2-7; D not certain. This CDR3 is 14 amino acids long. Germline CDR1 is SGHAT and CDR2 is FQNNGV. Trimming cost V 5 bases and J 3 bases, with 14 bases left between them.